This entry concerns a single T cell receptor (beta chain). This sample is part of a study of blood T cells in healthy people across ages. V shed 0 bases and J shed 1 base, with 7 bases lying between them. The V gene's germline CDR1 is SGHKS and CDR2 YYEKEE (reference sequence). The CDR3 contains 14 residues. A second PCR of roughly 6 to 12 cycles used a sample-barcoded 5' primer and a J-beta primer mix. All cDNA molecules were each tagged by a template-switch adaptor with 12 random nucleotides. A minimum of 2.5 million CDR3-containing paired-end reads was obtained for each sample. TCRdb re-derived calls from the 5' RACE reads in MiXCR, one entry per CDR3 protein. The sample includes about 930,000 distinct CDR3 sequences, almost 30% of them seen just once. The same sample was also studied in work on T cells of mothers and their children. That source adds: The donors comprised six children and their three healthy Caucasian mothers.

Specimen: blood. The V gene is TRBV5-5, the J gene TRBJ1-1; D remains ambiguous. The receptor comes from a middle-aged woman in good health. DNA for the CDR3: TGTGCCAGCAGCTTGGTTGACTGGAACACTGAAGCTTTCTTT. Translating it yields CASSLVDWNTEAFF.